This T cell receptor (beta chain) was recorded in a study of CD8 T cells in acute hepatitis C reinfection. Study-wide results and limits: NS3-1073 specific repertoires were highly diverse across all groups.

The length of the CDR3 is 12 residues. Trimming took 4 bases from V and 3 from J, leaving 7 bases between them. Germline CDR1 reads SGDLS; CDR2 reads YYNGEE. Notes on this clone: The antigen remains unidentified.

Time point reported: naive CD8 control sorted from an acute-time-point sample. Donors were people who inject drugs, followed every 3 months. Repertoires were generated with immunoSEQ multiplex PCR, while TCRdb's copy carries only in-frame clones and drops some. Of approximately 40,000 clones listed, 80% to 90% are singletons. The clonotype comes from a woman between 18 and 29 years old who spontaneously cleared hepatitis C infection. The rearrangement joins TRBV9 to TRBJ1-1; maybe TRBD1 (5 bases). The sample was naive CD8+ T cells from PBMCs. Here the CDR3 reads CASSPGDTEAFF. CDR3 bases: TGTGCCAGCAGCCCGGGGGACACTGAAGCTTTCTTT.